This is a list of T cell receptor beta chains from one sample in a study of blood T cell repertoires in COVID-19. The data were produced by immunoSEQ multiplex PCR, yet TCRdb's version contains in-frame clones alone and is incomplete. The sample has about 270,000 clones, around nine tenths seen once; the top ten hold about 10%. Sequenced input: peripheral blood. These receptors were collected from a man between 35 and 55 years old with active or convalescent COVID-19. Each CDR3 is given with its conserved first and last residue. The order of the fields is J gene, V gene, clone size, D gene, CDR3 protein, CDR3 DNA. A D gene is named only where the DNA matches it firmly. Part of the rows lack a size; the others show once, few, many or a class for expanded clones.

TRBJ2-5 TRBV5-5 once . CASSLGAGVGGETQYF TGTGCCAGCAGCTTGGGAGCCGGGGTCGGAGGAGAGACCCAGTACTTC
TRBJ2-3 TRBV24-1 . . CATSDLDSSSTDTQYF TGTGCCACCAGTGATTTGGACAGCTCTAGCACAGATACGCAGTATTTT
TRBJ2-1 TRBV4-1 . TRBD2 CASSQSTSGSNEQFF TGCGCCAGCAGCCAATCGACTAGCGGGAGTAATGAGCAGTTCTTC
TRBJ1-1 TRBV30 . . CAWSDGTWGTEAFF TGTGCCTGGAGTGACGGGACTTGGGGCACTGAAGCTTTCTTT
TRBJ1-2 TRBV29-1 . . CSVVTDGYTF TGCAGCGTTGTAACGGATGGCTACACCTTC
TRBJ2-1 TRBV27 . TRBD2 CASSRRSGGAGEQFF TGTGCCAGCAGCAGACGTAGCGGGGGGGCAGGTGAGCAGTTCTTC
TRBJ2-2 TRBV5-1 . . CASSLGHHNTGELFF TGCGCCAGCAGCTTGGGACACCATAACACCGGGGAGCTGTTTTTT
TRBJ2-2 TRBV28 . TRBD2 CASSLAGGATGELFF TGTGCCAGCAGTTTGGCGGGGGGCGCGACCGGGGAGCTGTTTTTT
TRBJ2-2 TRBV28 . TRBD1 CAVLNRGLSTGELFF TGTGCAGTGCTAAACAGGGGGCTGAGCACCGGGGAGCTGTTTTTT
TRBJ2-3 TRBV7-2 . TRBD1 CASSFTTGVIADTQYF TGTGCCAGCAGCTTTACGACAGGGGTTATCGCAGATACGCAGTATTTT
TRBJ1-1 TRBV27 few . CASSLIPLTGNTEAFF TGTGCCAGCAGTTTAATTCCCCTGACAGGGAACACTGAAGCTTTCTTT
TRBJ2-5 TRBV7-7 . TRBD1 CASSSSGTGFETQYF TGTGCTAGCAGCTCCTCCGGGACAGGGTTTGAGACCCAGTACTTC
TRBJ1-6 TRBV7-3 . TRBD1 CASSSEGTANSPLHF TGTGCCAGCAGCTCCGAGGGGACAGCGAATTCACCCCTCCACTTT
TRBJ2-7 TRBV3-1/TRBV3-2 . . CASSINYEQYF TGTGCCAGCAGCATAAACTACGAGCAGTACTTC
TRBJ1-5 TRBV5-1 . . CASSPGGGEDQPQHF TGCGCCAGCAGCCCCGGGGGAGGGGAGGACCAGCCCCAGCATTTT
TRBJ1-2 TRBV7-9 . TRBD1 CAGAITGGTAGRTF TGTGCCGGGGCCATCACAGGGGGGACAGCGGGTCGCACCTTC
TRBJ2-5 TRBV6-5 . . CASGSGREETQYF TGTGCCAGCGGGTCTGGCAGGGAAGAGACCCAGTACTTC
TRBJ2-1 TRBV6-5 . TRBD1 CASSSATGYNEQFF TGTGCCAGCAGTTCCGCGACAGGGTACAATGAGCAGTTCTTC
TRBJ2-3 TRBV30 . TRBD2 CAWNLAGGTDTQYF TGTGCCTGGAACCTAGCGGGAGGCACAGATACGCAGTATTTT
TRBJ1-2 TRBV30 . TRBD1 CAYRDRVRRGYTF TGTGCCTACCGGGACAGGGTGCGGCGAGGCTACACCTTC
TRBJ1-1 TRBV5-1 . TRBD1 CASSRDRSNTEAFF TGCGCCAGCAGCCGGGACAGGTCGAACACTGAAGCTTTCTTT
TRBJ1-1 TRBV28 . TRBD1 CASSQTGGEAFF TGTGCCAGCAGTCAAACAGGGGGAGAAGCTTTCTTT
TRBJ2-2 TRBV6-5 . TRBD1 CASLQGALNTGELFF TGTGCCAGCTTACAGGGGGCCTTAAACACCGGGGAGCTGTTTTTT
TRBJ2-1 TRBV28 . TRBD2 CASTPGTSAYNEQFF TGTGCCAGCACCCCGGGGACTAGCGCCTACAATGAGCAGTTCTTC
TRBJ1-6 TRBV13 few . CASSFGGLTYNSPLHF TGTGCCAGCAGCTTTGGCGGTTTGACCTATAATTCACCCCTCCACTTT
TRBJ1-2 TRBV15 . TRBD1 CATSTHPTTGTNYGYTF TGTGCCACCAGCACTCACCCCACGACAGGGACTAACTATGGCTACACCTTC
TRBJ1-3 TRBV6-5 . . CASSRTRDSGNTIYF TGTGCCAGCAGCCGGACAAGAGACTCTGGAAACACCATATATTTT
TRBJ2-3 TRBV9 . TRBD2 CASTLGLAGGLSTDTQYF TGTGCCAGCACCCTGGGACTAGCGGGGGGACTGAGCACAGATACGCAGTATTTT
TRBJ2-3 TRBV30 . . CAWAPAGRDDTQYF TGTGCCTGGGCCCCCGCTGGGCGGGACGATACGCAGTATTTT
TRBJ1-2 TRBV29-1 . TRBD1 CSVEALHRDRDGYTF TGCAGCGTTGAAGCCCTCCACCGGGACAGGGATGGCTACACCTTC
TRBJ2-1 TRBV15 . TRBD2 CATSRFSGRAKDEQFF TGTGCCACCAGCAGATTTAGCGGGAGGGCCAAGGATGAGCAGTTCTTC
TRBJ1-2 TRBV9 once . CASSASYGYTF TGTGCCAGCAGCGCCAGTTATGGCTACACCTTC
TRBJ2-3 TRBV9 . TRBD2 CASSASGSTDTQYF TGTGCCAGCAGCGCTAGCGGCAGCACAGATACGCAGTATTTT
TRBJ1-1 TRBV10-3 . . CAISERVENTEAFF TGTGCCATCAGTGAACGAGTAGAGAACACTGAAGCTTTCTTT
TRBJ2-3 TRBV10-3 . . CAISESSLNTDTQYF TGTGCCATCAGTGAGTCGTCGCTAAACACAGATACGCAGTATTTT
TRBJ1-2 TRBV15 . TRBD1 CATSREGTGANYGYTF TGTGCCACCAGCAGGGAAGGGACAGGGGCCAACTATGGCTACACCTTC
TRBJ2-1 TRBV7-3 . TRBD1 CASSGTAYNEQFF TGTGCCAGCTCGGGGACAGCGTACAATGAGCAGTTCTTC
TRBJ1-3 TRBV9 . . CASSVEGSGNTIYF TGTGCCAGCAGCGTCGAGGGCTCTGGAAACACCATATATTTT
TRBJ2-1 TRBV3-1/TRBV3-2 . TRBD2 CASSQMLAGATMVQFF TGTGCCAGCAGCCAGATGCTAGCGGGTGCTACAATGGTGCAGTTCTTC
TRBJ1-2 TRBV5-1 once TRBD1 CASSPGDRPGGYTF TGCGCCAGCAGCCCCGGGGACAGACCGGGGGGCTACACCTTC
TRBJ1-1 TRBV5-1 . . CASSLSGVRTEAFF TGCGCCAGCAGCTTGTCAGGGGTGAGGACTGAAGCTTTCTTT
TRBJ2-1 TRBV12-5 . . CASAPRPTVQDIYRGEQFF TGTGCTAGTGCCCCACGCCCAACGGTACAAGACATCTACCGTGGTGAGCAGTTCTTC
TRBJ2-1 TRBV6-5 . TRBD2 CASSYSVAGGIDEQFF TGTGCCAGCAGTTACTCCGTGGCGGGAGGTATAGATGAGCAGTTCTTC
TRBJ1-2 TRBV5-8 few . CASSFGQLDGYTF TGTGCCAGCAGCTTTGGACAGTTGGACGGCTACACCTTC
TRBJ1-2 TRBV6-5 . . CASSYTTSNYGYTF TGTGCCAGCAGTTACACAACCTCTAACTATGGCTACACCTTC
TRBJ2-5 TRBV19 . . CASTAGRAQETQYF TGTGCCAGTACGGCGGGTCGGGCCCAAGAGACCCAGTACTTC
TRBJ2-7 TRBV12-3/TRBV12-4 once . CASSRDFIEQYF TGTGCCAGCAGTCGGGACTTTATTGAGCAGTACTTC